One and the same sample provided the 30 T cell receptor beta chains below, sequenced in a study of CD8 T cells in Susac syndrome. Reverse transcription of 0.5 to 1 ug RNA was performed with random hexamers. Each CDR3 protein is one row after TCRdb ran MiXCR on the immunoSEQ multiplex PCR reads. This repertoire shows hundreds of thousands of distinct CDR3 sequences, 95% found once; its top ten account for 0.095%. Sequences were obtained from CD4+ T cells from PBMCs. The origin of the receptors is a human donor with multiple sclerosis.

The chain combines TRBV5-1 with TRBJ1-1; D is unresolved. CDR1 and CDR2 from the germline V gene are SGHRS and YFSETQ. V was trimmed by 4 bases and J by 0 bases, leaving 13 bases between them. The CDR3 length is 15 residues. The CDR3 is CASSHGHSLNTEAFF. The CDR3 region has the DNA TGCGCCAGCAGCCACGGGCACAGCCTGAACACTGAAGCTTTCTTT. The whole variable domain, filled in from reference TRBV5-1 and TRBJ1-1, reads KAGVTQTPRYLIKTRGQQVTLSCSPISGHRSVSWYQQTPGQGLQFLFEYFSETQRNKGNFPGRFSGRQFSNSRSEMNVSTLELGDSALYLCASSHGHSLNTEAFFGQGTRLTVV.

This clonotype was detected only once. The rearrangement joins TRBV3-1 to TRBJ2-1; D tentatively reads TRBD1 or TRBD2 (5 bases each). Trimming took 7 bases from V and 10 from J, leaving 20 bases between them. The CDR3 totals 14 residues. The V gene's germline CDR1 is LGHDT and CDR2 YNNKEL (reference sequence). The CDR3 here is CASTPGRGLNEQFF. CDR3 nucleotide sequence: TGTGCCAGCACCCCAGGGAGAGGTCTGAACGAGCAGTTCTTC.

The V call is TRBV20-1, the J call TRBJ1-2; 7 nucleotides align to TRBD1. Germline CDR1 is DFQATT and CDR2 is SNEGSKA (reference sequence). The CDR3 is made up of 14 amino acids. Trimming took 2 bases from V and 5 from J; bases not matched to a gene: 8. The CDR3 loop reads CSARYRGEYYGYTF. CDR3 sequence (DNA): TGCAGTGCTAGATACAGGGGAGAGTATTATGGCTACACCTTC.

The rearrangement links TRBV3-1 to TRBJ1-6, with 7 positions matching TRBD1. The junction had 6 bases not matched to a gene; V was cut back by 0 bases and J by 4 bases. The length of the CDR3 is 17 residues. Looked up from germline, CDR1 is LGHDT and CDR2 is YNNKEL (reference sequence). This chain's CDR3 is CASSQDRDSSYNSPLHF. For the CDR3, the DNA is TGTGCCAGCAGCCAAGATCGGGACAGCAGTTATAATTCACCCCTCCACTTT.

This chain links TRBV4-1 with TRBJ1-2, with unresolved D. CDR3 length: 12 amino acids. Trimming stripped 0 bases from V and 7 bases from J, with 6 bases between. CDR1 is MGHRA, CDR2 YSYEKL, per germline. The CDR3 spells CASSQEGSGYTF. CDR3 coding DNA: TGCGCCAGCAGCCAAGAAGGTTCTGGCTACACCTTC.

The J gene is TRBJ1-1, the V gene TRBV29-1; D gene ambiguous. The germline V gene has CDR1 SQVTM and CDR2 ANQGSEA. The CDR3 runs to 10 residues. V lost 4 bases, J lost 5 bases, and 5 bases lay in between. Written as DNA, the CDR3 is TGCAGCGTTGTTCTAACTGAAGCTTTCTTT. This gives the protein CSVVLTEAFF.

The CDR3 reads CASSMVEHSYEQYF. In DNA form, the CDR3 reads TGTGCCAGTAGTATGGTGGAGCACTCCTACGAGCAGTACTTC. The genes are TRBV19 and TRBJ2-7; D unclear. V was trimmed by 3 bases and J by 0 bases, leaving 9 bases between them. The CDR3 is made up of 14 amino acids. Per the germline V gene, CDR1 is LNHDA and CDR2 is SQIVND (reference sequence). Full variable domain (remainder filled in from reference TRBV19 and TRBJ2-7): DGGITQSPKYLFRKEGQNVTLSCEQNLNHDAMYWYRQDPGQGLRLIYYSQIVNDFQKGDIAEGYSVSREKKESFPLTVTSAQKNPTAFYLCASSMVEHSYEQYFGPGTRLTVT.

The rearrangement uses TRBV15 and TRBJ2-7; possible D gene TRBD2, 5 bases. The CDR3 covers 15 residues. Trimming removed 0 bases from V and 5 bases from J, with 14 bases in between. Per germline, CDR1 LNHNV and CDR2 YYDKDF (reference sequence). CDR3 residues: CATSRDPRGVDEQYF. CDR3 in DNA: TGTGCCACCAGCAGAGACCCCCGGGGAGTCGACGAGCAGTACTTC.

This chain uses TRBV6-6 with TRBJ2-1; D perhaps matches TRBD2 (7 bases). The ends were cut back, 2 bases at V and 6 bases at J, with 17 bases in the middle. The CDR3 runs to 16 residues. The germline gives CDR1 MNHNY, CDR2 SVGAGI (reference sequence). The CDR3 DNA reads TGTGCCAGCAGTTACGGCGGGGGCCGTAGGGGCAATGAGCAGTTCTTC. It is translated as CASSYGGGRRGNEQFF.

This sequence joins TRBV6-5 and TRBJ2-3; no reliable D call. This CDR3 contains 16 residues. CDR1 and CDR2 (germline): MNHEY, SVGAGI. Trimming left V 0 bases short and J 2 bases short, with 12 bases between. The CDR3, as DNA: TGTGCCAGCAGTTACTCCCCGGGTTCGGTCACAGATACGCAGTATTTT. It yields the protein CASSYSPGSVTDTQYF.

V usage is TRBV27 and J usage is TRBJ2-5; no firm D call. From germline, CDR1 is MNHEY and CDR2 SMNVEV (reference sequence). Trimming shortened V by 2 bases and J by 6 bases, and 16 bases separated the two germline ends. This CDR3 is 15 amino acids long. The CDR3 sequence: CASSLTRTDGKTQYF. CDR3 bases: TGTGCCAGCAGTTTAACGAGAACCGACGGCAAGACCCAGTACTTC.

The chain uses TRBV20-1 and TRBJ2-1; TRBD2 agrees at 10 bases. V lost 2 bases to trimming and J lost 6 bases; unmatched junction nucleotides: 4. The germline gives CDR1 DFQATT, CDR2 SNEGSKA (reference sequence). The CDR3 contains 14 residues. CDR3 nucleotides: TGCAGTGCTAGAAAGGCTAGCGGGAGCAATGAGCAGTTCTTC. Its translation: CSARKASGSNEQFF.

The chain links TRBV5-1 to TRBJ1-5, with TRBD1 as a possible D gene (5 bases). Per germline, CDR1 SGHRS and CDR2 YFSETQ. This CDR3 is built from 13 residues. Trimming took 2 bases from V and 6 from J, leaving 9 bases between them. This CDR3 reads CASSFGAGQPQHF. In DNA form, the CDR3 reads TGCGCCAGCAGCTTCGGGGCAGGTCAGCCCCAGCATTTT.

The chain joins TRBV29-1 to TRBJ2-1; TRBD2 matches 10 bases. The CDR3 has 16 residues. The germline gives CDR1 SQVTM, CDR2 ANQGSEA. J gave up 0 bases and V 7 bases, and 9 bases lay outside the gene matches. The CDR3 DNA follows: TGCAGCGCCTCAGGACTAGCGGCCTTCTCCTACAATGAGCAGTTCTTC. It codes for CSASGLAAFSYNEQFF.

The rearrangement uses TRBV29-1 and TRBJ1-1; D is unclear. This CDR3 is built from 12 residues. CDR1 and CDR2 from the germline V gene are SQVTM and ANQGSEA. V lost 8 bases, J lost 1 base, and 11 bases lay in between. This CDR3 is CSFGGPNTEAFF. As DNA, the CDR3 is TGCAGCTTTGGAGGGCCGAACACTGAAGCTTTCTTT.

This sequence joins TRBV20-1 and TRBJ2-4, with 11 nucleotides matching TRBD2. The germline CDR1 and CDR2 sequences are DFQATT and SNEGSKA (reference sequence). This CDR3 region has 16 residues. Trimming cost V 5 bases and J 6 bases; bases outside gene matches: 12. CDR3 residues: CSAADSTSGIRNIQYF. The CDR3 DNA follows: TGCAGTGCTGCTGACTCGACTAGCGGGATTAGAAACATTCAGTACTTC.

The rearrangement links TRBV4-1 to TRBJ1-4; D gene unclear. The V and J ends lost 1 base and 7 bases respectively, with 10 bases between them. The germline V gene encodes CDR1 MGHRA and CDR2 YSYEKL. The CDR3 contains 14 residues. CDR3 in amino acids: CASSQGPRGEKLFF. The CDR3 DNA reads TGCGCCAGCAGCCAAGGCCCCCGTGGTGAAAAACTGTTTTTT.

This sequence joins TRBV2 and TRBJ1-5, with D uncertain. Germline V gene data show CDR1 as SNHLY and CDR2 as FYNNEI. Trimming left V 3 bases short and J 9 bases short, with 9 bases between. The CDR3 has 12 amino acids. The CDR3 coding sequence is TGTGCCAGCAGTGAGGTTTTGGGGCCCCAGCATTTT. This codes for CASSEVLGPQHF.

The rearrangement uses TRBV15 and TRBJ2-1; 10 bases line up with TRBD2. This CDR3 comprises 17 residues. Germline loops: CDR1 LNHNV, CDR2 YYDKDF (reference sequence). Trimming removed 0 bases from V and 8 bases from J; junction bases left unmatched: 10. CDR3 sequence: CATSREVRLAGEDEQFF. In nucleotides, the CDR3 is TGTGCCACCAGCAGAGAAGTAAGGCTAGCGGGAGAGGATGAGCAGTTCTTC.

This clonotype was found a few times. The chain recombines TRBV28 with TRBJ2-7, with 7 positions matching TRBD2. The V segment lost 3 bases and the J segment 2 bases; nucleotides outside the gene matches: 4. Germline loops: CDR1 MDHEN, CDR2 SYDVKM. The CDR3 sequence is 14 residues long. The CDR3: CASSLGGRAYEQYF. CDR3 nucleotides: TGTGCCAGCAGTTTGGGAGGGAGGGCCTACGAGCAGTACTTC.

V is TRBV20-1 and J is TRBJ2-3; no definite D call. Germline lookup yields CDR1 DFQATT and CDR2 SNEGSKA (reference sequence). Trimming took 5 bases from V and 1 from J, leaving 4 bases between them. CDR3 length equals 11 residues. CDR3 region: CSADRTDTQYF. The DNA of the CDR3 is TGCAGTGCTGATCGCACAGATACGCAGTATTTT.

The genes are TRBV9 and TRBJ2-2; tentatively, D is TRBD1 (5 bases). CDR1 and CDR2 from the germline V gene are SGDLS and YYNGEE. V lost 0 bases and J 5 bases, leaving 11 bases between the germline ends. This CDR3 spans 15 amino acids. In nucleotides, the CDR3 is TGTGCCAGCAGCGTAGCGGCAGGGAAGACCGGGGAGCTGTTTTTT. This translates into CASSVAAGKTGELFF.

The genes are TRBV29-1 and TRBJ1-5, with no clear D. CDR3 length: 13 amino acids. Germline values: CDR1 SQVTM, CDR2 ANQGSEA. Trimming stripped 4 bases from V and 9 bases from J, with 16 bases between. The CDR3 here is CSVAQGAGSPQHF. The CDR3 DNA follows: TGCAGCGTTGCTCAAGGAGCTGGGTCGCCCCAGCATTTT.

The chain couples TRBV6-6 to TRBJ2-1; 7 bases are a match to TRBD2. The J call may not be correct, given that the DNA end is closer to TRBJ2-7. Germline V gene data show CDR1 as MNHNY and CDR2 as SVGAGI (reference sequence). This CDR3 spans 11 amino acids. The CDR3 coding sequence is TGTGCCAGCGGGAGGGCTCACGAGCAGTACTTC. Amino acid sequence: CASGRAHEQYF.

The chain couples TRBV27 to TRBJ2-7; 7 nucleotides agree with TRBD1. In germline, CDR1 is MNHEY, CDR2 SMNVEV (reference sequence). V shed 6 bases and J 9 bases; nucleotides not matched to a gene: 8. This CDR3 is 12 amino acids long. In DNA form, the CDR3 reads TGTGCCAGCAGAGAAAGAACAGGGGTGCAGTACTTC. Protein sequence: CASRERTGVQYF.

The chain recombines TRBV20-1 with TRBJ2-7; 9 bases are a match to TRBD1. CDR3 size: 15 residues. Germline CDR1 reads DFQATT; CDR2 reads SNEGSKA (reference sequence). Trimming cost V 4 bases and J 2 bases; bases outside gene matches: 9. CDR3 sequence reads: CSAKNPGQGPYEQYF. CDR3 nucleotide sequence: TGCAGTGCTAAGAATCCGGGACAGGGACCCTACGAGCAGTACTTC.

The rearrangement links TRBV3-1 to TRBJ1-1, with D uncertain. Germline CDR1 LGHDT, CDR2 YNNKEL (reference sequence). The CDR3 consists of 14 residues. V shed 4 bases and J shed 0 bases, with 9 bases lying between them. The CDR3 nucleotides are TGTGCCAGCAGCCCAATCCGCATGAACACTGAAGCTTTCTTT. Translation: CASSPIRMNTEAFF.

This clonotype came up a few times. This chain links TRBV3-1 with TRBJ2-5; D possibly uses TRBD1 or TRBD2 (5 bases each). The CDR3 is 11 amino acids. Trimming pared 4 bases from V and 5 bases from J, leaving 5 bases between. The germline V gene encodes CDR1 LGHDT and CDR2 YNNKEL (reference sequence). CDR3 DNA sequence: TGTGCCAGCAGCCGGGGGGAGACCCAGTACTTC. The encoded protein is CASSRGETQYF.

The chain has TRBV20-1 and TRBJ2-1; TRBD2 might be the D (6 bases). This CDR3 is 15 amino acids long. The V and J ends lost 3 bases and 2 bases respectively, with 14 bases between them. Germline V gives CDR1 DFQATT, CDR2 SNEGSKA (reference sequence). In DNA, the CDR3 is TGCAGTGCTAGTGATACGGGAGAGGCCTACAATGAGCAGTTCTTC. Its translation is CSASDTGEAYNEQFF.

The table lists this clonotype with a count of one. The V gene is TRBV20-1, the J gene TRBJ2-5, with 8 bases that match TRBD1. CDR1 and CDR2 (germline): DFQATT, SNEGSKA (reference sequence). The CDR3 is 15 residues long. V shed 5 bases, J shed 2 bases, and the junction held 10 bases outside the gene matches. CDR3 amino acids: CSASAHDRGQETQYF. Written as DNA, the CDR3 is TGCAGTGCTTCGGCCCATGACAGGGGACAAGAGACCCAGTACTTC.